The 25 T cell receptor beta chains presented below share a single source sample, sequenced in a study of CD8+ T cells in alopecia areata. Treatment here: oral pan-JAK inhibitor, 5-10 mg twice daily. RNA was isolated and reverse transcribed to cDNA, the sequencing template. Sequencing used immunoSEQ multiplex PCR; TCRdb keeps in-frame clones, though not all of them. The data contain 200,000 to 250,000 clones, under 75% of them seen just once; the ten biggest clones take up about 1.4%. The sample was CD4+ T cells sorted from blood, taken at week 4, from a patient treated with tofacitinib. The receptors derive from a human donor with alopecia areata.

This clone was seen at least ten times. The J gene is TRBJ1-1, the V gene TRBV7-9; TRBD1 aligns across 7 bases. The CDR3 covers 14 residues. Germline V gene lookup returns CDR1 SEHNR and CDR2 FQNEAQ (reference sequence). J was trimmed by 3 bases and V by 5 bases; bases with no gene match: 6. The CDR3 DNA is TGTGCCAGCAGCACCCGACAGGGCTACACTGAAGCTTTCTTT. Amino acids: CASSTRQGYTEAFF. Filled out from reference TRBV7-9 and TRBJ1-1, the complete variable domain reads DTGVSQNPRHKITKRGQNVTFRCDPISEHNRLYWYRQTLGQGPEFLTYFQNEAQLEKSRLLSDRFSAERPKGSFSTLEIQRTEQGDSAMYLCASSTRQGYTEAFFGQGTRLTVV.

The CDR3 nucleotides are TGCGCCAGCAGCTTCGACAGGGGTTTTAGCGACACCGGGGAGCTGTTTTTT. The encoded protein is CASSFDRGFSDTGELFF. The genes are TRBV5-1 and TRBJ2-2; 8 bases fit TRBD1. This CDR3 spans 17 amino acids. The V gene end was trimmed by 2 bases and the J gene end by 3 bases; junction bases not matched to a gene: 9. Germline V gene lookup returns CDR1 SGHRS and CDR2 YFSETQ.

The gene calls are TRBV25-1 and TRBJ2-5, with D unclear. V was pared by 8 bases and J by 5 bases, with 12 bases between. This CDR3 spans 12 amino acids. CDR1 and CDR2 (germline): MGHDK, SYGVNS. The CDR3 DNA is TGTGCCAGCGTAGAGGCTCCGGAGACCCAGTACTTC. Translation gives CASVEAPETQYF.

V and J are TRBV30 and TRBJ1-2; 10 positions match TRBD1. CDR3 length: 17 residues. V trimming: 2 bases; J trimming: 0 bases; junction bases outside the gene matches: 9. Germline V gene sequence: CDR1 GTSNPN, CDR2 SVGIG (reference sequence). CDR3 loop: CAWSSRDRGGTNYGYTF. DNA of the CDR3: TGTGCCTGGAGTTCAAGGGACAGGGGCGGAACTAACTATGGCTACACCTTC.

The chain uses TRBV14 and TRBJ1-1; TRBD1 might be the D (5 bases). V gave up 4 bases and J gave up 6 bases, with 18 bases separating them. Germline loops: CDR1 SGHDN, CDR2 FVKESK. CDR3 size: 15 residues. CDR3 sequence (DNA): TGTGCCAGCAGCCGAAGACAGACGGGCCTATCTGAAGCTTTCTTT. This translates into CASSRRQTGLSEAFF.

This clone was counted between two and nine times. The chain combines TRBV11-3 with TRBJ2-3, with no clear D. The length of the CDR3 is 15 residues. The germline V gene encodes CDR1 SGHNT and CDR2 YENEEA. Trimming took off 2 bases at V and 2 bases at J, with 11 bases between the two ends. The CDR3 here is CASSLLTDVTDTQYF. CDR3 bases: TGTGCCAGCAGCTTACTTACGGATGTCACAGATACGCAGTATTTT.

On this clone: One junction end does not reproduce the germline sequence, and a read error may be involved. The gene calls are TRBV29-1 and TRBJ1-1; weak D call: TRBD1 (5 bases). This CDR3 is built from 12 residues. Germline V gene sequence: CDR1 SQVTM, CDR2 ANQGSEA. The chain's CDR3 is CSVEGTDVEAFF. For the CDR3, the DNA is TGCAGCGTGGAAGGGACGGACGTTGAAGCTTTCTTT.

This clone occurred a few times. The genes are TRBV5-1 and TRBJ2-5, with 8 bases matching TRBD1. This CDR3 spans 15 amino acids. V lost 0 bases to trimming and J lost 2 bases; unmatched junction nucleotides: 3. Germline values: CDR1 SGHRS, CDR2 YFSETQ. CDR3 in amino acids: CASSLGQGPQETQYF. The DNA for the CDR3 is TGCGCCAGCAGCTTGGGACAGGGGCCACAAGAGACCCAGTACTTC.

This chain joins TRBV30 and TRBJ1-4; 11 positions agree with TRBD1. The junction had 5 bases not matched to a gene; V was cut back by 3 bases and J by 8 bases. Germline CDR1 GTSNPN, CDR2 SVGIG (reference sequence). This CDR3 comprises 14 residues. CDR3 in DNA: TGTGCCTGGAGATCCGGGACAGGGGGAGAAAAACTGTTTTTT. Residues: CAWRSGTGGEKLFF. Using reference TRBV30 and TRBJ1-4 for the parts outside the CDR3, the full variable domain is SQTIHQWPATLVQPVGSPLSLECTVEGTSNPNLYWYRQAAGRGLQLLFYSVGIGQISSEVPQNLSASRPQDRQFILSSKKLLLSDSGFYLCAWRSGTGGEKLFFGSGTQLSVL.

The chain combines TRBV10-3 with TRBJ2-6; D is uncertain. Between the trimmed V and J ends, which lost 4 bases and 4 bases, there was a span of 5 bases. The CDR3 is 13 amino acids. The germline V gene has CDR1 ENHRY and CDR2 SYGVKD. The CDR3 DNA reads TGTGCCATCAGTGGTTGGGGGGCCAACGTCCTGACTTTC. Encoded protein: CAISGWGANVLTF.

This clone was seen a handful of times. This chain uses TRBV27 with TRBJ2-7, with D perhaps TRBD2 (5 bases). CDR1 and CDR2 from the germline V gene are MNHEY and SMNVEV (reference sequence). CDR3 length equals 15 residues. V was pared by 2 bases and J by 3 bases, with 14 bases between. The CDR3 region is CASSLSWRAVYEQYF. DNA for the CDR3: TGTGCCAGCAGTTTAAGTTGGAGAGCGGTCTACGAGCAGTACTTC.

This clone was observed at least ten times. The chain couples TRBV6-1 to TRBJ1-2; unclear D gene. The CDR3 runs 14 residues. Trimming stripped 2 bases from V and 4 bases from J, with 11 bases between. Germline assignment: CDR1 MNHNS and CDR2 SASEGT. CDR3 sequence (DNA): TGTGCCAGCAGTGAAAGTAGATTGTCCTATGGCTACACCTTC. Protein product: CASSESRLSYGYTF.

The chain uses TRBV29-1 and TRBJ2-7, with 8 nucleotides matching TRBD2. Germline V gene sequence: CDR1 SQVTM, CDR2 ANQGSEA. The length of the CDR3 is 12 residues. The V segment lost 7 bases and the J segment 2 bases; nucleotides outside the gene matches: 4. Here the CDR3 reads CSAGGVTYEQYF. The CDR3 DNA reads TGCAGCGCCGGGGGGGTGACCTACGAGCAGTACTTC.

Many counts were recorded for this clone. The rearrangement joins TRBV7-8 to TRBJ1-5; 8 nucleotides line up with TRBD1. Trimming cost V 4 bases and J 2 bases; bases outside gene matches: 7. The germline V gene has CDR1 SGHVS and CDR2 FQNEAQ. The CDR3 runs to 16 residues. CDR3 region: CASSSTGVGGNQPQHF. Written as DNA, the CDR3 is TGTGCCAGCAGCTCGACAGGGGTCGGTGGCAATCAGCCCCAGCATTTT.

The J gene is TRBJ1-6, the V gene TRBV4-3; no definite D call. The germline V gene has CDR1 LGHNA and CDR2 YSLEER. The germline V and J ends were trimmed by 3 bases and 6 bases, with 9 bases remaining between them. CDR3 length equals 14 residues. The CDR3: CASSQELFNSPLHF. Here the CDR3 DNA reads TGCGCCAGCAGCCAGGAGCTTTTTAATTCACCCCTCCACTTT.

The chain couples TRBV7-2 to TRBJ2-1, with D perhaps TRBD1 (5 bases). CDR1 is SGHTA and CDR2 is FQGNSA in the germline V gene. This CDR3 is built from 15 residues. V was cut by 3 bases and J by 5 bases, with 14 bases left in between. CDR3 sequence reads: CASSFPMGPDNEQFF. CDR3 coding DNA: TGTGCCAGCAGCTTCCCGATGGGGCCTGACAATGAGCAGTTCTTC.

The chain couples TRBV7-3 to TRBJ1-1; 9 positions match TRBD1. CDR1 is SGHTA, CDR2 FQGTGA, per germline. With V trimmed by 4 bases and J by 1 base, 1 base remained unmatched. This CDR3 is 14 amino acids long. The CDR3 here is CASSSQGANTEAFF. For the CDR3, the DNA is TGTGCCAGCAGCTCACAGGGGGCGAACACTGAAGCTTTCTTT.

This chain's CDR3 is CSVQPADRAGYEQYF. DNA for the CDR3: TGCAGCGTTCAACCCGCTGACAGGGCCGGCTACGAGCAGTACTTC. The chain has TRBV29-1 and TRBJ2-7; 7 bases line up with TRBD1. The CDR3 loop spans 15 amino acids. V was pared by 5 bases and J by 3 bases, with 13 bases of the junction left unmatched. Germline lookup yields CDR1 SQVTM and CDR2 ANQGSEA.

V and J are TRBV30 and TRBJ2-2; D is perhaps TRBD1 (6 bases). The CDR3 totals 15 residues. V lost 3 bases, J lost 1 base, and 12 bases lay in between. CDR1 and CDR2 (germline): GTSNPN, SVGIG (reference sequence). The DNA of the CDR3 is TGTGCCTGGAGAACCGGGACACAGAACACCGGGGAGCTGTTTTTT. This encodes CAWRTGTQNTGELFF.

The rearrangement links TRBV29-1 to TRBJ1-1; D is perhaps TRBD1 (6 bases). The V end was cut by 4 bases, the J end by 5 bases, with 14 bases between. Per the germline V gene, CDR1 is SQVTM and CDR2 is ANQGSEA. The CDR3 consists of 13 residues. CDR3 sequence reads: CSVGGKGGTEAFF. CDR3 bases: TGCAGCGTTGGGGGAAAGGGGGGAACTGAAGCTTTCTTT.

This clone was detected only a few times. CDR3 sequence reads: CASSLRRAGELFF. The CDR3 nucleotides read TGCGCCAGCAGCCTGAGGAGAGCCGGGGAGCTGTTTTTT. The J gene is TRBJ2-2, the V gene TRBV4-3; D not resolved. The germline V gene encodes CDR1 LGHNA and CDR2 YSLEER. The CDR3 has 13 amino acids. Trimming stripped 4 bases from V and 6 bases from J, with 9 bases between.

The J gene is TRBJ1-5, the V gene TRBV6-6; D not resolved. Germline V lookup: CDR1 MNHNY, CDR2 SVGAGI (reference sequence). V lost 6 bases, J lost 7 bases, and 16 bases lay in between. CDR3 size: 14 residues. The chain's CDR3 is CASRHIRPRQPQHF. The CDR3 coding sequence is TGTGCCAGCAGACACATACGGCCTAGACAGCCCCAGCATTTT.

The chain combines TRBV19 with TRBJ2-7; no reliable D call. The V gene lost 1 base and the J gene lost 1 base, with 5 bases spanning the gap. Germline V lookup: CDR1 LNHDA, CDR2 SQIVND (reference sequence). The CDR3 has 13 amino acids. The CDR3 nucleotides read TGTGCCAGTAGTATAGCAGCGTCCTACGAGCAGTACTTC. Protein product: CASSIAASYEQYF.

The sample holds one count of this clone. The rearrangement uses TRBV14 and TRBJ2-4; D gene ambiguous. With 3 bases removed from V and 1 base from J, the gap between germline ends came to 13 bases. This CDR3 contains 16 residues. Germline CDR1 and CDR2: SGHDN and FVKESK. The CDR3 is CASSHGTPGAKNIQYF. CDR3 coding DNA: TGTGCCAGCAGCCATGGCACCCCTGGGGCCAAAAACATTCAGTACTTC.

This clone has more than one count but fewer than ten. This rearrangement joins TRBV30 to TRBJ2-7; 9 positions agree with TRBD1. There are 12 residues in the CDR3. Germline CDR1 reads GTSNPN; CDR2 reads SVGIG (reference sequence). V was clipped by 5 bases and J by 4 bases; unmatched bases: 3. CDR3 amino acids: CAWGGTGYEQYF. Written as DNA, the CDR3 is TGTGCCTGGGGCGGGACAGGGTACGAGCAGTACTTC.